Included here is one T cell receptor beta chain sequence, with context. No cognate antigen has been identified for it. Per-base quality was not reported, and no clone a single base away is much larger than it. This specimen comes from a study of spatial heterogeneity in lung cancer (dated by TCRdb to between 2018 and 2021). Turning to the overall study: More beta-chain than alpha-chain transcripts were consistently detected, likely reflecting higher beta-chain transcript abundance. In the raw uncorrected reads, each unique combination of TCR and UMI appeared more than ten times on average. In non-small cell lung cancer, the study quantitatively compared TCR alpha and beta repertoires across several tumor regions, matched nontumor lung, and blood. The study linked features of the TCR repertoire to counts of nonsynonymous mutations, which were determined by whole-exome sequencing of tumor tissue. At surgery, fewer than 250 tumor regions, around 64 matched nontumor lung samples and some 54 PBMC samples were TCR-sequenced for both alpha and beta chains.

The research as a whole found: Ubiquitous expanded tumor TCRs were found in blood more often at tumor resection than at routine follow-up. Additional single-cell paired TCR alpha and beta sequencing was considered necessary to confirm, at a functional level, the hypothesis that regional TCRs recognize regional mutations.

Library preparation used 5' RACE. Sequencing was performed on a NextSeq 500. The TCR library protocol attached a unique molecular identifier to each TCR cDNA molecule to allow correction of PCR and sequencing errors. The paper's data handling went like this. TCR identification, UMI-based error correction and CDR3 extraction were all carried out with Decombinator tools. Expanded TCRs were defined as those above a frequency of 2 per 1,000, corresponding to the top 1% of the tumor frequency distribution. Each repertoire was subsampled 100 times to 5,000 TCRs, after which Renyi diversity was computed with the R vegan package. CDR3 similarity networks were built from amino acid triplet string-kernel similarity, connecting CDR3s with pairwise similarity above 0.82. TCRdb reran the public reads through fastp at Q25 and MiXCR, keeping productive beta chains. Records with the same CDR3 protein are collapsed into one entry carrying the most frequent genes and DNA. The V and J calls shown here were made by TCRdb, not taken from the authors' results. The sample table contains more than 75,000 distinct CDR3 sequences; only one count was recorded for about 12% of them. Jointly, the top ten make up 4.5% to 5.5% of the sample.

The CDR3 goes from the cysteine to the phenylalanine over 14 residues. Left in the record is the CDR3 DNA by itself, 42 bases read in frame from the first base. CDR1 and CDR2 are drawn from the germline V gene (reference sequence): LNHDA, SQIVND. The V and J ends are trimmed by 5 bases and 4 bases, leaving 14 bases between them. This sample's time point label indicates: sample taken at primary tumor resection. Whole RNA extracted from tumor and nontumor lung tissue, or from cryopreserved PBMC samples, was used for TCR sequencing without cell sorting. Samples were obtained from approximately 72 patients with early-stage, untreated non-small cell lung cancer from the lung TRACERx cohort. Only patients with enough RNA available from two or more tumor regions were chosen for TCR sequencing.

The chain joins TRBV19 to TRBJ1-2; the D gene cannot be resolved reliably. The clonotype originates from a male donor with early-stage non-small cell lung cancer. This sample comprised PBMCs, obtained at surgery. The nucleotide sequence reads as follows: TGTGCCAGTAGTTTAGTGGAGTTGACCTATGGCTACACCTTC. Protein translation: CASSLVELTYGYTF.